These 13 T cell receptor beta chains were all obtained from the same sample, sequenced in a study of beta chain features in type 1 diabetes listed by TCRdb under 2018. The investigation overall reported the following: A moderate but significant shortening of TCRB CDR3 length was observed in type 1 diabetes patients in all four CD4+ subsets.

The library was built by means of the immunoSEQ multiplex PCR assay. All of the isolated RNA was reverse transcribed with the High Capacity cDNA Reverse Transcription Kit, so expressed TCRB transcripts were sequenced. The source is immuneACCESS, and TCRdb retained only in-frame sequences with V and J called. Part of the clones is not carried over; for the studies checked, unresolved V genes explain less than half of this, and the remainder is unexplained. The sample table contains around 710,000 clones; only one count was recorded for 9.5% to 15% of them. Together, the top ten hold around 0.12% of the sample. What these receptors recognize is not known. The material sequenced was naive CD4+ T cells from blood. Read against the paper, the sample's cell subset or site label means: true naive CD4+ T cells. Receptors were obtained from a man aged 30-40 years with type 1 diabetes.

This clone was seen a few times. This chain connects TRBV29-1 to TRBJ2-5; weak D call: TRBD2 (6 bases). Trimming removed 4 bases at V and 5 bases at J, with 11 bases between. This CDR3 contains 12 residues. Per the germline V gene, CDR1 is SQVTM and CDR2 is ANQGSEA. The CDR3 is CSVVFSGETQYF. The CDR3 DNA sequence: TGCAGCGTTGTTTTCAGCGGGGAGACCCAGTACTTC.

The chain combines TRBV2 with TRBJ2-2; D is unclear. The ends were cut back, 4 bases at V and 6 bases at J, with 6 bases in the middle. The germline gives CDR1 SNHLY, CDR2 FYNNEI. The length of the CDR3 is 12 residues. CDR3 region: CASSVAAGELFF. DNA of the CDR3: TGTGCCAGCAGTGTGGCTGCCGGGGAGCTGTTTTTT.

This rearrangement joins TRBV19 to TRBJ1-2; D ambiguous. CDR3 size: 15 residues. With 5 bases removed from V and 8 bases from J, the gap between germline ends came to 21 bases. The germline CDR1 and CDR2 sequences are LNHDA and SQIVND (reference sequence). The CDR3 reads CASSPRDSALGGYTF. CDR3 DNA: TGTGCCAGTAGTCCTCGGGATTCGGCTCTAGGGGGCTACACCTTC.

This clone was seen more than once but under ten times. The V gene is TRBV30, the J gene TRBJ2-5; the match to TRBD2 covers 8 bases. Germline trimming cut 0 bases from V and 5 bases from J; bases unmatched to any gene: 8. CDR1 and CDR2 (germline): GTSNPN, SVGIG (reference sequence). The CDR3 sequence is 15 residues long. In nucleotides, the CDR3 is TGTGCCTGGAGTGTTTTGGCGGGGGGACTCGAGACCCAGTACTTC. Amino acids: CAWSVLAGGLETQYF.

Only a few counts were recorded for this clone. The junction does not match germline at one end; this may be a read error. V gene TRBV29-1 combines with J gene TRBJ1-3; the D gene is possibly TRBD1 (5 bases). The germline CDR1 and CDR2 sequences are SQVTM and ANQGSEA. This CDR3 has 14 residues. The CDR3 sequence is CSAAPTGTGNTIYF. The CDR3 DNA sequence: TGCAGCGCCGCGCCAACAGGAACTGGGAACACCATATATTTT.

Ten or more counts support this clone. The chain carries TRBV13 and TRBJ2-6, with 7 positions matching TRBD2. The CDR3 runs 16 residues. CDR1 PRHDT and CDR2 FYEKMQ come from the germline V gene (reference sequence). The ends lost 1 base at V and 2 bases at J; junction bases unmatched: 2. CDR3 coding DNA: TGTGCCAGCAGCTTAGCGGGAGGACCTGGGGCCAACGTCCTGACTTTC. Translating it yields CASSLAGGPGANVLTF.

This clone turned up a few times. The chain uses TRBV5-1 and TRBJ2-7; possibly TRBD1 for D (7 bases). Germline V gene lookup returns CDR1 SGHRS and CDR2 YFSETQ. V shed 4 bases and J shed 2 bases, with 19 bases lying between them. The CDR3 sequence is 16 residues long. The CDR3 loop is CASSPRDSPPTYEQYF. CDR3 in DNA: TGCGCCAGCAGCCCGCGGGACAGTCCCCCCACCTACGAGCAGTACTTC.

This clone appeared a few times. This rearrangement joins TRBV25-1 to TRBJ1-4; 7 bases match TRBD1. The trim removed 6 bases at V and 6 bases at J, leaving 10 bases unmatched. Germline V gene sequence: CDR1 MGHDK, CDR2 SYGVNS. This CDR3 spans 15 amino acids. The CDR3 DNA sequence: TGTGCCAGCAGCCCCCCGGGACAGTTCGATGAAAAACTGTTTTTT. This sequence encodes CASSPPGQFDEKLFF. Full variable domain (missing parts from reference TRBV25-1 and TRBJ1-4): EADIYQTPRYLVIGTGKKITLECSQTMGHDKMYWYQQDPGMELHLIHYSYGVNSTEKGDLSSESTVSRIRTEHFPLTLESARPSHTSQYLCASSPPGQFDEKLFFGSGTQLSVL.

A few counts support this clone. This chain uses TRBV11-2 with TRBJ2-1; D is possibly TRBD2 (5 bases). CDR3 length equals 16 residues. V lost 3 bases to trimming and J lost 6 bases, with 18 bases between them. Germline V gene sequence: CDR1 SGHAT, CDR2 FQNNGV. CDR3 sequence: CASSFPLDERFNEQFF. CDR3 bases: TGTGCCAGCAGCTTTCCCCTGGATGAGCGGTTCAATGAGCAGTTCTTC.

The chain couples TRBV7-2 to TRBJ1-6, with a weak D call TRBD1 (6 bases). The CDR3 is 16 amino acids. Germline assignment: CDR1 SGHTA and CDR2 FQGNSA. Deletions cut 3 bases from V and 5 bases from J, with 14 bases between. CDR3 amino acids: CASSFAGTPNNSPLHF. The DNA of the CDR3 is TGTGCCAGCAGCTTCGCCGGGACACCGAATAATTCACCCCTCCACTTT. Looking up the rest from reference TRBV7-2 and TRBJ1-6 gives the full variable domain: GAGVSQSPSNKVTEKGKDVELRCDPISGHTALYWYRQSLGQGLEFLIYFQGNSAPDKSGLPSDRFSAERTGGSVSTLTIQRTQQEDSAVYLCASSFAGTPNNSPLHFGNGTRLTVT.

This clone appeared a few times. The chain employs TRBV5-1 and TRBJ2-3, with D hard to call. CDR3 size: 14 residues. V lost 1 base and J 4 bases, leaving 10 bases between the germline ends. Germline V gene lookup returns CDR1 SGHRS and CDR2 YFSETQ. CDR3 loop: CASSLLRVPDTQYF. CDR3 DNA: TGCGCCAGCAGCTTGCTTCGTGTACCAGATACGCAGTATTTT.

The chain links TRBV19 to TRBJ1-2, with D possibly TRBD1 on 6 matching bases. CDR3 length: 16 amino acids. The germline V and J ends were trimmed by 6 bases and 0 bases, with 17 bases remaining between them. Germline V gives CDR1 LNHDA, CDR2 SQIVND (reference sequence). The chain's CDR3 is CASRAWGTPTNYGYTF. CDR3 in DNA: TGTGCCAGTAGGGCTTGGGGGACACCAACTAACTATGGCTACACCTTC.

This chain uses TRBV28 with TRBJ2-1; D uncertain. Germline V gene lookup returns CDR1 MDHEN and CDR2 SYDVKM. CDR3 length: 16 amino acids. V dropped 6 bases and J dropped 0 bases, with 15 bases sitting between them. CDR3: CASSAHGPYSYNEQFF. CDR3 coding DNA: TGTGCCAGCAGCGCTCACGGGCCGTACTCCTACAATGAGCAGTTCTTC.